This T cell receptor beta chain stems from a study of T-cell reconstitution after alpha-beta-depleted transplantation in children. The library targeted TCRbeta and was prepared with unique molecular identifiers. TCRdb recomputed calls from the PCR reads with MiXCR, one row per CDR3 protein. The sample records about 610,000 distinct CDR3 sequences, more than 9% being singletons. Per the germline V gene, CDR1 is SGHDN and CDR2 is FVKESK. Trimming took 4 bases from V and 1 from J, leaving 7 bases between them. This CDR3 region has 14 residues. This sequence joins TRBV14 and TRBJ2-2, with no clear D. The sample here was PBMCs from the stem cell graft donor, taken from the stem cell graft. The sequence came from a human donor who donated a stem cell graft to a child with acute myeloid leukemia. The CDR3, as DNA: TGTGCCAGCAGCCTAAGACTGAACACCGGGGAGCTGTTTTTT. Its translation is CASSLRLNTGELFF. The variable domain in full, with the rest retrieved from reference TRBV14 and TRBJ2-2, is EAGVTQFPSHSVIEKGQTVTLRCDPISGHDNLYWYRRVMGKEIKFLLHFVKESKQDESGMPNNRFLAERTGGTYSTLKVQPAELEDSGVYFCASSLRLNTGELFFGEGSRLTVL.